These T cell receptor beta chains were read from a single sample in a study of human thymus T cells. Some clones are missing from TCRdb's copy, which holds only in-frame ones; the method was immunoSEQ multiplex PCR. The table has tens of thousands of clones, roughly 94% seen once. The sequencing sample was made of thymus tissue. The receptor set was obtained from a girl in the first two years of life with a congenital heart defect but otherwise immunologically healthy. Each CDR3 is given with its conserved first and last residue. A D gene is named only where the DNA matches it firmly. For some rows the clone size is stated as once, few or many, or as a class when expanded; others skip it.

CDR3 protein: CASSLGGQTSQTPYEQYF
CDR3 DNA: TGTGCCAGCAGCTTAGGTGGTCAGACTAGCCAAACGCCCTACGAGCAGTACTTC
J gene: TRBJ2-7
V gene: TRBV7-9
D gene: TRBD2
clone size: .

CDR3 protein: CASSEIEYRASNEKLFF
CDR3 DNA: TGTGCCAGCAGTGAAATCGAGTACAGGGCCTCTAATGAAAAACTGTTTTTT
J gene: TRBJ1-4
V gene: TRBV6-1
D gene: .
clone size: .

CDR3 protein: CASSPRDRVFYGYTF
CDR3 DNA: TGTGCCAGCAGCCCCCGGGACAGAGTGTTCTATGGCTACACCTTC
J gene: TRBJ1-2
V gene: TRBV28
D gene: TRBD1
clone size: .

CDR3 protein: CASRGGTGELFF
CDR3 DNA: TGTGCCAGCAGGGGGGGGACCGGGGAGCTGTTTTTT
J gene: TRBJ2-2
V gene: TRBV6-8
D gene: TRBD2
clone size: once

CDR3 protein: CASSLGAGEEVNTGELFF
CDR3 DNA: TGTGCCAGCAGCTTAGGGGCGGGAGAAGAGGTGAACACCGGGGAGCTGTTTTTT
J gene: TRBJ2-2
V gene: TRBV7-2
D gene: TRBD2
clone size: .

CDR3 protein: CASSPRKPAYGYTF
CDR3 DNA: TGTGCCAGCAGCCCACGGAAGCCGGCCTATGGCTACACCTTC
J gene: TRBJ1-2
V gene: TRBV7-9
D gene: .
clone size: .

CDR3 protein: CASSNGLAEAPYNEQFF
CDR3 DNA: TGTGCCAGCAGCAACGGACTAGCGGAGGCCCCATACAATGAGCAGTTCTTC
J gene: TRBJ2-1
V gene: TRBV7-3
D gene: TRBD2
clone size: .

CDR3 protein: CASSLVGTGIRNTGELFF
CDR3 DNA: TGTGCCAGCAGCTTAGTAGGGACAGGGATACGGAACACCGGGGAGCTGTTTTTT
J gene: TRBJ2-2
V gene: TRBV11-3
D gene: TRBD1
clone size: .

CDR3 protein: CASSTLLDGRGLLNGYTF
CDR3 DNA: TGTGCCAGTAGCACTTTGTTAGATGGCCGGGGTTTACTGAATGGCTACACCTTC
J gene: TRBJ1-2
V gene: TRBV19
D gene: .
clone size: .

CDR3 protein: CASSNTGGRLFF
CDR3 DNA: TGTGCCAGCAGTAACACAGGGGGCAGGCTGTTTTTT
J gene: TRBJ2-2
V gene: TRBV6-4
D gene: TRBD1
clone size: .

CDR3 protein: CASSLWSLADSPSSYNEQFF
CDR3 DNA: TGTGCCAGCAGTTTATGGTCTCTAGCGGATTCTCCCAGCTCCTACAATGAGCAGTTCTTC
J gene: TRBJ2-1
V gene: TRBV27
D gene: TRBD2
clone size: .

CDR3 protein: CSVGIGIPDTQYF
CDR3 DNA: TGCAGCGTTGGCATTGGGATTCCAGATACGCAGTATTTT
J gene: TRBJ2-3
V gene: TRBV29-1
D gene: .
clone size: .

CDR3 protein: CASSLVKTDTQYF
CDR3 DNA: TGTGCCAGCAGCTTGGTAAAAACAGATACGCAGTATTTT
J gene: TRBJ2-3
V gene: TRBV5-4
D gene: .
clone size: .

CDR3 protein: CAIRTSYEQYF
CDR3 DNA: TGTGCCATCAGGACCTCCTACGAGCAGTACTTC
J gene: TRBJ2-7
V gene: TRBV10-3
D gene: .
clone size: few

CDR3 protein: CASSLQRTGVPPLLDEQYF
CDR3 DNA: TGCGCCAGCAGCTTGCAACGGACAGGGGTTCCTCCCCTGCTTGACGAGCAGTACTTC
J gene: TRBJ2-7
V gene: TRBV5-1
D gene: TRBD1
clone size: .

CDR3 protein: CASSKAGPKNTGELFF
CDR3 DNA: TGTGCCAGCAGCAAAGCGGGACCGAAGAACACCGGGGAGCTGTTTTTT
J gene: TRBJ2-2
V gene: TRBV21-1
D gene: .
clone size: .

CDR3 protein: CASSARETNEKLFF
CDR3 DNA: TGTGCCAGCAGCGCCAGGGAAACTAATGAAAAACTGTTTTTT
J gene: TRBJ1-4
V gene: TRBV9
D gene: .
clone size: .

CDR3 protein: CASSFNTLSSYEQYF
CDR3 DNA: TGCGCCAGCAGCTTCAACACCTTAAGCTCCTACGAGCAGTACTTC
J gene: TRBJ2-7
V gene: TRBV5-1
D gene: .
clone size: .

CDR3 protein: CASSWVGPGQWSSGANVLTF
CDR3 DNA: TGCGCCAGCAGCTGGGTGGGACCGGGACAGTGGAGTTCTGGGGCCAACGTCCTGACTTTC
J gene: TRBJ2-6
V gene: TRBV5-1
D gene: TRBD1
clone size: .

CDR3 protein: CSVLSRGNEQFF
CDR3 DNA: TGCAGCGTCCTAAGCAGGGGCAATGAGCAGTTCTTC
J gene: TRBJ2-1
V gene: TRBV29-1
D gene: .
clone size: .

CDR3 protein: CASSSFTSTNAYNEQFF
CDR3 DNA: TGCGCCAGCAGCTCCTTTACTTCGACAAATGCTTACAATGAGCAGTTCTTC
J gene: TRBJ2-1
V gene: TRBV5-1
D gene: .
clone size: .

CDR3 protein: CASGLVRGDTGELFF
CDR3 DNA: TGTGCTAGTGGTTTGGTACGGGGGGACACCGGGGAGCTGTTTTTT
J gene: TRBJ2-2
V gene: TRBV12-5
D gene: TRBD2
clone size: once

CDR3 protein: CASSLPGLQETQYF
CDR3 DNA: TGTGCCAGCAGCTTACCCGGGCTGCAAGAGACCCAGTACTTC
J gene: TRBJ2-5
V gene: TRBV7-2
D gene: .
clone size: .

CDR3 protein: CASSFMLLGGDYNEQFF
CDR3 DNA: TGTGCCAGCAGCTTCATGTTACTAGGGGGGGATTACAATGAGCAGTTCTTC
J gene: TRBJ2-1
V gene: TRBV5-4
D gene: .
clone size: .

CDR3 protein: CASSPNPGQGPTNEKLFF
CDR3 DNA: TGCGCCAGCAGCCCAAACCCGGGACAGGGGCCAACTAATGAAAAACTGTTTTTT
J gene: TRBJ1-4
V gene: TRBV4-1
D gene: TRBD1
clone size: .

CDR3 protein: CASSQVPLIYSTDTQYF
CDR3 DNA: TGCGCCAGCAGCCAAGTCCCCCTTATCTATAGCACAGATACGCAGTATTTT
J gene: TRBJ2-3
V gene: TRBV4-1
D gene: .
clone size: .

CDR3 protein: CASSFMPVNTEAFF
CDR3 DNA: TGTGCCAGCAGTTTTATGCCCGTGAACACTGAAGCTTTCTTT
J gene: TRBJ1-1
V gene: TRBV28
D gene: .
clone size: .

CDR3 protein: CASSLGLAGVTDTQYF
CDR3 DNA: TGCGCCAGCAGCCTAGGACTAGCGGGGGTCACAGATACGCAGTATTTT
J gene: TRBJ2-3
V gene: TRBV4-3
D gene: TRBD2
clone size: .

CDR3 protein: CASSARGGDEQFF
CDR3 DNA: TGTGCCAGCAGTGCGCGGGGGGGGGATGAGCAGTTCTTC
J gene: TRBJ2-1
V gene: TRBV25-1
D gene: TRBD2
clone size: .